This T cell receptor (beta chain) stems from a study of shared clonotypes between healthy human individuals. Germline V CDR1 and CDR2: SGDLS, YYNGEE. The CDR3 sequence is 15 residues long. The V gene end was trimmed by 0 bases and the J gene end by 6 bases; junction bases not matched to a gene: 6. Positive CCR7 selection of CD45RO-negative cells yielded the naive CD8 cells, and terminally differentiated effector memory CD45RA+ cells were excluded. Clones were read by immunoSEQ multiplex PCR, and TCRdb kept only the in-frame ones, dropping some. The sample carries about 2.1 million clones, roughly 93% recorded once. This clone is a singleton in its sample.

Sequenced material: naive CD8+ T cells from PBMCs. V usage is TRBV9 and J usage is TRBJ2-7, with 10 positions matching TRBD2. The receptor was isolated from a man younger than 30 in good health. Some clones in this sample may be carry-over from other donors' samples. CDR3 DNA sequence: TGTGCCAGCAGCGTAGAGGTAGCGGGAGGTTCCGAGCAGTACTTC. It encodes CASSVEVAGGSEQYF.